The present T cell receptor (beta chain) was sequenced within a study of T cells in Graves' hyperthyroidism and ophthalmopathy. Per the germline V gene, CDR1 is MDHEN and CDR2 is SYDVKM. CDR3 length: 15 amino acids. V shed 2 bases and J 7 bases; nucleotides not matched to a gene: 5. The study's findings and limits: Before onset, by a median of around six months, the model predicted ophthalmopathy. The blood repertoire included most of the expanded thyroid clonotypes above 0.001.

It was RNA transcripts that yielded the amplified TCR beta CDR3 regions. First-round RT-PCR targeting the TCR CDR3 was performed with the HTBI primer set. TCRdb itself ran the multiplex PCR reads through MiXCR, one entry per CDR3 protein. The data contain approximately 400,000 distinct CDR3 sequences, approximately 14% of them singletons. This clonotype was seen many times. Antigen: not known. Sequencing was carried out using blood. The receptor's source is a woman between 18 and 29 years old with Graves' hyperthyroidism. This rearrangement joins TRBV28 to TRBJ1-5, with 10 bases fitting TRBD1. The CDR3 bases are TGTGCCAGCAGTTTAGGGACAGGGGCAGGCCAGCCCCAGCATTTT. Residues: CASSLGTGAGQPQHF.